This entry lists 5 T cell receptor beta chains sequenced from one sample in a study of cytomegalovirus exposure and HLA in healthy donors. Primers for the PCR totalled 60 Vbeta and 13 Jbeta. The assay was immunoSEQ multiplex PCR, and TCRdb's table has in-frame clones only and misses some. The sample carries approximately 70,000 clones, around 75% recorded once. The sample taken for sequencing was PBMCs. These TCRs come from a man in his fifties or sixties in good health and CMV-seropositive.

The chain couples TRBV27 to TRBJ1-6; 9 nucleotides align to TRBD1. This CDR3 has 17 amino acids. Germline V CDR1 and CDR2: MNHEY, SMNVEV (reference sequence). V lost 0 bases, J lost 13 bases, and 13 bases stayed unmatched. In nucleotides, the CDR3 is TGTGCCAGCAGTTTATCGGGGACAGGGAGAGATAATTTCCCCCTCCACTTT. Translating it yields CASSLSGTGRDNFPLHF.

This chain uses TRBV5-1 with TRBJ2-5; the match to TRBD2 covers 8 bases. Per the germline V gene, CDR1 is SGHRS and CDR2 is YFSETQ. V was pared by 4 bases and J by 5 bases, with 16 bases of the junction left unmatched. This CDR3 contains 17 residues. The CDR3 coding sequence is TGCGCCAGCAGCGCTTACTCCGGGACTAGGAAGGATGAGACCCAGTACTTC. It yields the protein CASSAYSGTRKDETQYF.

This chain joins TRBV10-3 and TRBJ2-7; TRBD2 agrees at 10 bases. With V trimmed by 3 bases and J by 4 bases, 6 bases remained unmatched. CDR3 length: 15 amino acids. CDR1 is ENHRY and CDR2 is SYGVKD in the germline V gene. In DNA, the CDR3 is TGTGCCATCAGTGATAGGGTAGCGGGAGGATACGAGCAGTACTTC. Its protein is CAISDRVAGGYEQYF.

The table lists this clone with a few counts. This chain links TRBV7-9 with TRBJ2-1; 13 nucleotides match TRBD2. Germline V gene data show CDR1 as SEHNR and CDR2 as FQNEAQ (reference sequence). The CDR3 is 18 amino acids. V was pared by 2 bases and J by 7 bases, with 11 bases of the junction left unmatched. Here the CDR3 reads CASSLKPGLAGAGNEQFF. The CDR3, as DNA: TGTGCCAGCAGCTTAAAGCCAGGACTAGCGGGAGCAGGGAATGAGCAGTTCTTC.

The chain joins TRBV6-5 to TRBJ1-1; 8 nucleotides match TRBD1. CDR3 length: 14 amino acids. The V and J ends lost 5 bases and 4 bases, in that order; junction bases with no gene match: 6. In germline, CDR1 is MNHEY, CDR2 SVGAGI. This CDR3 reads CASSAGGTGTEAFF. CDR3 nucleotides: TGTGCCAGCAGTGCGGGGGGGACAGGCACTGAAGCTTTCTTT.